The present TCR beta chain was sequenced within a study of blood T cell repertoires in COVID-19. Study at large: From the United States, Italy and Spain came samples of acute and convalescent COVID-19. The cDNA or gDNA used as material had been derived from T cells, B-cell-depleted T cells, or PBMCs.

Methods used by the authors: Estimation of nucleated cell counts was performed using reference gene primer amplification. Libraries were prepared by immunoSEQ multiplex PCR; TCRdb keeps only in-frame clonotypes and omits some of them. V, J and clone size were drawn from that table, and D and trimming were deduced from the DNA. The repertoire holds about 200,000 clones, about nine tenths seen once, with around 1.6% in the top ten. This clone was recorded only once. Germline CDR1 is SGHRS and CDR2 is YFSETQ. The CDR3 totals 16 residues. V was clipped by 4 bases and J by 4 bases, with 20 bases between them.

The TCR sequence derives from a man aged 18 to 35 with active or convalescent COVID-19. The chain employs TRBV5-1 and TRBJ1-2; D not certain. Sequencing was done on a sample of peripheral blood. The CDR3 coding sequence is TGCGCCAGCAGCCCGAACGGGGAGGTTACGTCCTATGGCTACACCTTC. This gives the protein CASSPNGEVTSYGYTF.